This T cell receptor beta chain originates from a study of beta chain features in type 1 diabetes. Study at large: The patients were much like the healthy donors in age, gender and cell yields.

General study findings and limits: TCRB CDR3s were moderately but significantly shorter in Type 1 diabetes patients in all four CD4+ subsets.

A word on this clone: Its antigen is currently unknown.

Every isolated RNA sample was fully reverse transcribed, so sequencing captured expressed TCRB transcripts. Generated by immunoSEQ multiplex PCR, the TCRdb table keeps only in-frame clones and is missing some. The sample comprises 200,000 to 300,000 clones, about 11% of which are singletons, and around 0.017% rests with the top ten. The sequence derives from a man in his thirties or forties with type 1 diabetes. Sequencing used naive CD4+ T cells from blood.

CDR3 in DNA: TGTGCCAGCAGAGAAATGGGACAGCAAGGGGGGACTGAAGCTTTCTTT. It yields the protein CASREMGQQGGTEAFF. This chain links TRBV6-6 with TRBJ1-1; 7 bases map to TRBD1. V dropped 6 bases and J dropped 5; count of bases not matched to a gene: 15. CDR3 length equals 16 residues. The germline gives CDR1 MNHNY, CDR2 SVGAGI (reference sequence).